One and the same sample provided the 29 T cell receptor beta chains below, sequenced in a study of CD4+ T cells in melanoma. Some clones are missing from TCRdb's copy, which holds only in-frame ones; the method was immunoSEQ multiplex PCR. In the table there are some 120,000 clones, 92% of which are singletons. Sequenced sample: peripheral blood. The receptor source for this set is a human donor with melanoma.

The chain links TRBV10-3 to TRBJ1-1, with D possibly being TRBD1 (5 bases). CDR1 is ENHRY, CDR2 SYGVKD, per germline. The CDR3 totals 15 residues. CDR3 in amino acids: CATERGRGYYTEAFF. The CDR3, as DNA: TGTGCGACGGAGAGGGGACGAGGGTACTACACTGAAGCTTTCTTT.

V gene TRBV16 combines with J gene TRBJ2-7, with 8 bases lining up with TRBD2. The trim removed 0 bases at V and 4 bases at J, leaving 5 bases unmatched. This CDR3 comprises 15 residues. Per germline, CDR1 KGHSY and CDR2 FQNENV. CDR3 protein: CASSQSRRGEYEQYF. The CDR3 coding sequence is TGTGCCAGCAGCCAATCTCGGCGGGGGGAATACGAGCAGTACTTC.

A single count supports this clone. V and J are TRBV4-1 and TRBJ1-1; D is undetermined. V was cut by 4 bases and J by 7 bases, with 16 bases left in between. Germline V gives CDR1 MGHRA, CDR2 YSYEKL. This CDR3 spans 14 amino acids. This chain's CDR3 is CASSRGGRGSEAFF. The CDR3 region has the DNA TGCGCCAGCAGCCGTGGAGGACGAGGGAGTGAAGCTTTCTTT.

The V gene is TRBV18, the J gene TRBJ2-5; TRBD2 matches 13 bases. This CDR3 is 15 amino acids long. Germline V gene data show CDR1 as KGHSH and CDR2 as LQKENI. J was trimmed by 5 bases and V by 4 bases; bases with no gene match: 4. The CDR3 reads CASSRTSGSLETQYF. CDR3 nucleotide sequence: TGTGCCAGCTCACGGACTAGCGGGAGTTTGGAGACCCAGTACTTC. The complete variable domain, with remaining parts taken from reference TRBV18 and TRBJ2-5, reads NAGVMQNPRHLVRRRGQEARLRCSPMKGHSHVYWYRQLPEEGLKFMVYLQKENIIDESGMPKERFSAEFPKEGPSILRIQQVVRGDSAAYFCASSRTSGSLETQYFGPGTRLLVL.

The chain has TRBV7-2 and TRBJ1-3; tentatively, D is TRBD1 (5 bases). Germline V gene data show CDR1 as SGHTA and CDR2 as FQGNSA. This CDR3 comprises 17 residues. Trimming shortened V by 1 base and J by 2 bases, and 15 bases separated the two germline ends. In nucleotides, the CDR3 is TGTGCCAGCAGCTTAGGTCTTAGCGGGGGAACTGGAAACACCATATATTTT. This sequence encodes CASSLGLSGGTGNTIYF.

The chain carries TRBV6-4 and TRBJ2-7; D call uncertain. CDR3 length: 13 amino acids. Germline values: CDR1 MRHNA, CDR2 SNTAGT. V lost 10 bases to trimming and J lost 3 bases, with 16 bases between them. The CDR3 nucleotides are TGTGCCATTCCCAGAGCTACTGACTACGAGCAGTACTTC. Translation: CAIPRATDYEQYF.

This chain connects TRBV15 to TRBJ1-5, with 9 nucleotides matching TRBD1. This CDR3 is built from 14 residues. Germline assignment: CDR1 LNHNV and CDR2 YYDKDF (reference sequence). Unmatched junction bases numbered 4, after V lost 3 bases and J lost 7 bases. As DNA, the CDR3 is TGTGCCACCAGCAGGGACAGGGGAGACCAGCCCCAGCATTTT. It specifies CATSRDRGDQPQHF.

The V gene is TRBV10-3, the J gene TRBJ1-1; D perhaps matches TRBD1 (6 bases). V was trimmed by 1 base and J by 3 bases, leaving 9 bases between them. The CDR3 runs 14 residues. From germline, CDR1 is ENHRY and CDR2 SYGVKD. CDR3 protein: CAISEFSGDTEAFF. CDR3 sequence (DNA): TGTGCCATCAGTGAGTTCTCAGGGGACACTGAAGCTTTCTTT.

V gene TRBV5-1 combines with J gene TRBJ2-3, with D perhaps TRBD1 (5 bases). The CDR3 has 14 residues. Germline V gives CDR1 SGHRS, CDR2 YFSETQ. V dropped 0 bases and J dropped 0 bases, with 5 bases sitting between them. The CDR3 sequence is CASSLGQSTDTQYF. The CDR3 DNA reads TGCGCCAGCAGCTTGGGACAGAGCACAGATACGCAGTATTTT.

The gene calls are TRBV7-8 and TRBJ2-2, with TRBD2 matching over 7 bases. The germline V gene encodes CDR1 SGHVS and CDR2 FQNEAQ. V lost 4 bases and J lost 6; bases outside the gene matches: 2. CDR3 length: 13 amino acids. The CDR3 DNA sequence: TGTGCCAGCAGCTGGGGGGGTGCCGGGGAGCTGTTTTTT. This sequence encodes CASSWGGAGELFF.

The J gene is TRBJ2-7, the V gene TRBV4-3; D remains unclear. V was clipped by 0 bases and J by 2 bases, with 11 bases between them. This CDR3 comprises 15 residues. CDR1 is LGHNA and CDR2 is YSLEER in the germline V gene. The CDR3 DNA follows: TGCGCCAGCAGCCAAGATCAGGCGGCCACCTACGAGCAGTACTTC. Translated: CASSQDQAATYEQYF.

The V and J genes are TRBV28 and TRBJ2-5; 8 bases match TRBD1. Germline loops: CDR1 MDHEN, CDR2 SYDVKM. V dropped 2 bases and J dropped 5; count of bases not matched to a gene: 13. This CDR3 is built from 17 residues. The CDR3 DNA reads TGTGCCAGCAGTTTAGTCCCCTGGACAGGGTCTTTGGAGACCCAGTACTTC. Its protein is CASSLVPWTGSLETQYF. Full variable domain (rest looked up from reference TRBV28 and TRBJ2-5): DVKVTQSSRYLVKRTGEKVFLECVQDMDHENMFWYRQDPGLGLRLIYFSYDVKMKEKGDIPEGYSVSREKKERFSLILESASTNQTSMYLCASSLVPWTGSLETQYFGPGTRLLVL.

This clone showed up just once. The gene calls are TRBV29-1 and TRBJ2-7; perhaps TRBD2 as D (7 bases). Germline V CDR1 and CDR2: SQVTM, ANQGSEA. With 4 bases removed from V and 0 bases from J, the gap between germline ends came to 16 bases. The CDR3 has 15 residues. CDR3 in amino acids: CSVAGGGWSSYEQYF. In DNA, the CDR3 is TGCAGCGTTGCGGGGGGCGGGTGGAGCTCCTACGAGCAGTACTTC.

The chain employs TRBV5-1 and TRBJ2-5; maybe TRBD2 (5 bases). From germline, CDR1 is SGHRS and CDR2 YFSETQ. V lost 0 bases and J 2 bases, leaving 8 bases between the germline ends. The CDR3 extends over 14 amino acids. The CDR3: CASSLGSGQETQYF. The CDR3 DNA sequence: TGCGCCAGCAGCTTGGGGTCGGGGCAAGAGACCCAGTACTTC.

V and J are TRBV15 and TRBJ1-3; D may be TRBD1 (5 bases). This CDR3 has 18 amino acids. Trimming cost V 3 bases and J 6 bases, with 24 bases left between them. The V gene's germline CDR1 is LNHNV and CDR2 YYDKDF (reference sequence). Here the CDR3 reads CATSSRDSGPPGENTIYF. CDR3 nucleotides: TGTGCCACCAGCAGCCGGGACTCAGGCCCGCCCGGCGAAAACACCATATATTTT.

This chain links TRBV6-5 with TRBJ1-1; no clear D gene. The CDR3 totals 11 residues. The ends were cut back, 6 bases at V and 2 bases at J, with 4 bases in the middle. CDR1 and CDR2 from the germline V gene are MNHEY and SVGAGI. The CDR3 is CASRKNTEAFF. CDR3 in DNA: TGTGCCAGCAGAAAAAACACTGAAGCTTTCTTT.

This clone was seen more than once but under ten times. Here the CDR3 DNA reads TGTGCCAGCTCACCAGGCGAAGGTGGCAATCAGCCCCAGCATTTT. This encodes CASSPGEGGNQPQHF. The V call is TRBV18, the J call TRBJ1-5; D is unresolved. CDR1 is KGHSH, CDR2 LQKENI, per germline. The CDR3 is made up of 15 amino acids. V lost 2 bases and J lost 2, with 10 bases in between.

The chain links TRBV5-1 to TRBJ2-2, with D uncertain. CDR1 is SGHRS and CDR2 is YFSETQ in the germline V gene. V was cut by 2 bases and J by 8 bases, with 13 bases left in between. This CDR3 spans 14 amino acids. As DNA, the CDR3 is TGCGCCAGCAGCTTAAGATCGTCGTCGGGGGAGCTGTTTTTT. Its protein is CASSLRSSSGELFF.

The V call is TRBV7-2, the J call TRBJ1-2; D is uncertain. The V gene's germline CDR1 is SGHTA and CDR2 FQGNSA. The CDR3 runs 14 residues. V lost 5 bases to trimming and J lost 3 bases, with 13 bases between them. The DNA of the CDR3 is TGTGCCAGCAGCCCCCCTCCACGGGACTATGGCTACACCTTC. As protein: CASSPPPRDYGYTF.

This clone was counted between two and nine times. V gene TRBV7-8 combines with J gene TRBJ1-4; possible D gene TRBD1, 5 bases. The CDR3 consists of 14 residues. Germline V lookup: CDR1 SGHVS, CDR2 FQNEAQ. V dropped 1 base and J dropped 10 bases, with 13 bases sitting between them. In DNA, the CDR3 is TGTGCCAGCAGCTTAGAAGCAGGGAGGGGAAAACTGTTTTTT. It codes for CASSLEAGRGKLFF. The full variable domain, with the rest looked up from reference TRBV7-8 and TRBJ1-4, is GAGVSQSPRYKVAKRGQDVALRCDPISGHVSLFWYQQALGQGPEFLTYFQNEAQLDKSGLPSDRFFAERPEGSVSTLKIQRTQQEDSAVYLCASSLEAGRGKLFFGSGTQLSVL.

The CDR3 nucleotides are TGTGCCACCAGCAGAGTCACTAGCGGGAGTGAACCTGGGGCCAACGTCCTGACTTTC. Protein product: CATSRVTSGSEPGANVLTF. V usage is TRBV15 and J usage is TRBJ2-6, with TRBD2 matching over 11 bases. Trimming at V came to 1 base and at J to 2 bases, leaving 7 bases not matched to a gene. This CDR3 has 19 residues. Germline V gene sequence: CDR1 LNHNV, CDR2 YYDKDF (reference sequence).

This clone was seen a single time. This chain uses TRBV5-8 with TRBJ2-7; 9 nucleotides align to TRBD2. Germline CDR1 and CDR2: SGHTS and YDEGEE. The V segment lost 0 bases and the J segment 4 bases; nucleotides outside the gene matches: 8. CDR3 length equals 16 residues. CDR3 bases: TGTGCCAGCAGCTTGGGGGGACTAGCCCAATATTACGAGCAGTACTTC. Its translation is CASSLGGLAQYYEQYF.

This chain joins TRBV5-4 and TRBJ2-7; 10 nucleotides match TRBD1. This CDR3 contains 15 residues. Unmatched junction bases numbered 5, after V lost 3 bases and J lost 2 bases. Germline CDR1 reads SGHNT; CDR2 reads YYREEE (reference sequence). DNA of the CDR3: TGTGCCAGCAGCTACGACAGGGGGCTTACCTACGAGCAGTACTTC. Amino acids: CASSYDRGLTYEQYF.

About this clone: The sample holds other DNA sequences that translate to the same CDR3. V gene TRBV18 combines with J gene TRBJ1-4; D may be TRBD1 (5 bases). There are 14 residues in the CDR3. Looked up from germline, CDR1 is KGHSH and CDR2 is LQKENI. Between the trimmed V and J ends, which lost 2 bases and 2 bases, there was a span of 6 bases. The CDR3 region is CASSPGATNEKLFF. The CDR3 DNA reads TGTGCCAGCTCACCAGGGGCCACTAATGAAAAACTGTTTTTT. The full variable domain, rest sourced from reference TRBV18 and TRBJ1-4, is NAGVMQNPRHLVRRRGQEARLRCSPMKGHSHVYWYRQLPEEGLKFMVYLQKENIIDESGMPKERFSAEFPKEGPSILRIQQVVRGDSAAYFCASSPGATNEKLFFGSGTQLSVL.

The gene calls are TRBV5-1 and TRBJ2-3, with TRBD2 matching 14 bases. Germline V gene lookup returns CDR1 SGHRS and CDR2 YFSETQ. Germline trimming cut 0 bases from V and 10 bases from J; bases unmatched to any gene: 10. This CDR3 has 17 residues. The CDR3, as DNA: TGCGCCAGCAGCTTGGTGCCGACTAGCGGGGGGGCCGATGCGCAGTATTTT. Its translation is CASSLVPTSGGADAQYF.

The rearrangement links TRBV7-9 to TRBJ2-5; TRBD1 might be the D (5 bases). This CDR3 spans 14 amino acids. The germline V gene encodes CDR1 SEHNR and CDR2 FQNEAQ (reference sequence). V gave up 2 bases and J gave up 2 bases, with 9 bases separating them. This CDR3 is CASSLSGSQETQYF. The CDR3 DNA is TGTGCCAGCAGCTTATCAGGGTCGCAAGAGACCCAGTACTTC.

A note on this clone: Additional DNA sequences in this sample encode the identical CDR3. The CDR3 spells CAWSVGRLREKLFF. The DNA of the CDR3 is TGTGCCTGGAGTGTGGGGAGACTAAGGGAAAAACTGTTTTTT. The chain uses TRBV30 and TRBJ1-4, with no clear D. The germline V and J ends were trimmed by 0 bases and 8 bases, with 13 bases remaining between them. CDR1 is GTSNPN, CDR2 SVGIG, per germline (reference sequence). CDR3 length: 14 amino acids.

The rearrangement uses TRBV11-2 and TRBJ1-3; no clear D. Germline V CDR1 and CDR2: SGHAT, FQNNGV. This CDR3 has 13 residues. Trimming removed 2 bases from V and 2 bases from J, with 4 bases in between. The CDR3 loop reads CASSLLAGNTIYF. The DNA for the CDR3 is TGTGCCAGCAGCTTACTCGCTGGAAACACCATATATTTT.

The V gene is TRBV10-3, the J gene TRBJ2-5; a weak D match, TRBD1 (5 bases). The V end was cut by 3 bases, the J end by 2 bases, with 7 bases between. Germline values: CDR1 ENHRY, CDR2 SYGVKD. There are 13 residues in the CDR3. CDR3 region: CAISEGVQETQYF. CDR3 sequence (DNA): TGTGCCATCAGTGAAGGGGTACAAGAGACCCAGTACTTC.